This entry describes one T cell receptor (beta chain). This receptor's antigen is unknown. For this receptor, the gene names and germline sequences are taken from the mouse. Coverage ceases 4 residues before the CDR3 finishes, and the germline J gene fills in the end. Pooled mouse cutaneous lymph node cells were stained for CD4, CD8alpha, NKG2D, NKG2ACE and other markers and were then sorted on a BD Influx. This specimen belongs to a study of CD8+ T cells in alopecia areata (dated by TCRdb to 2016 to 2018). Turning to the overall study: Female C3H/HeJ recipients, about 7-11 weeks old, were grafted with skin from C3H/HeJ donors with spontaneous alopecia (about 6-13 months old). In both human patients and the C3H/HeJ mouse model, the study applied high-throughput TCRbeta sequencing to look at T cell clonal expansion in alopecia areata. The RNA source kit depended on sample type: the PAXgene miRNA kit for fixed scalp, the miRNeasy kit for PBMCs, and the RNeasy kit for mouse skin. Amplification of TCRbeta CDR3 regions was done by immunoSEQ multiplex PCR using 35 Vbeta forward primers and 13 Jbeta reverse primers. Scalp clonality was compared among normal scalp (n=4), patchy alopecia areata scalp (n=8), and alopecia totalis/universalis scalp (n=8). Human TCRbeta sequencing covered scalp tissue and sorted CD4+ and CD8+ peripheral blood T cells from patchy and totalis/universalis alopecia areata patients and healthy controls.

Overall results and qualifications from the work: Compared with normal scalp, lesional scalp, particularly in alopecia totalis/universalis, had higher clonality and more expanded CD8+ clones, which suggests antigenic drive. Unlike mouse skin, which is dominated by gammadelta T cells, normal human skin has resident alphabeta T cells that are also sequenced, and this complicates analysis of the scalp TCR repertoire. Shared TCR sequences between patients were less evident than in mice, which may be partly attributable to HLA diversity in the patient population.

Sequences NSHNY (CDR1) and SYGAGN (CDR2) are obtained from the germline V gene. V gives up 5 bases and J gives up 2 bases, and the segment between their germline ends measures 3 bases. The CDR3 has 11 amino acids, counting the end cysteine and phenylalanine. The DNA shown is the part of the CDR3 that was read: 21 bases, in frame from base 1. The method behind the library was the immunoSEQ multiplex PCR assay. RNA was extracted from all samples and reverse transcribed into cDNA as template for TCR sequencing. First-strand cDNA was synthesized with SuperScript III using a 2:1 mix of oligo-dT and random hexamers. Amplification bias was assessed with a synthetic immune receptor repertoire, and residual bias was removed computationally. Libraries were sequenced on Illumina HiSeq using 60 bp reads that covered the CDR3 and were read from J toward V. The original pipeline was this. Raw reads were preprocessed for error removal, and CDR3 was defined according to IMGT conventions as running from the conserved cysteine to phenylalanine. Clonality was computed as 1 minus the Shannon entropy, with the entropy normalized by log2 of the number of productive unique TCRs. Scalp TCRbeta sequences were cross-referenced with sorted blood CD4 and CD8 repertoires so that the CD4 or CD8 identity of scalp clones could be inferred. TCRdb's version of the immuneACCESS table is confined to in-frame rearrangements and falls short of the full clone set. An unresolved V gene accounts for under half of the shortfall where checked; the remainder is of unknown origin. V, J and clone size are those of that table, while D and trimming were read from the DNA. The table records 290,000 or so clones for this sample, and not one of them appears only once. The ten largest clones represent roughly 1.2% of the sample.

This receptor was obtained from a C3H/HeJ mouse with alopecia areata. The MHC haplotype carried by mice of this strain is H2-k. The V gene is TRBV13-1 and the J gene is TRBJ2-3; confidence is insufficient to name the D gene. Sequencing used CD4+ T cells sorted from a lymph node. The CDR3 bases that were read are TGTGCCAGCAGCCTTGCAGAA. Translated, this is CASSLAE. The whole CDR3 sequence is CASSLAETLYF.